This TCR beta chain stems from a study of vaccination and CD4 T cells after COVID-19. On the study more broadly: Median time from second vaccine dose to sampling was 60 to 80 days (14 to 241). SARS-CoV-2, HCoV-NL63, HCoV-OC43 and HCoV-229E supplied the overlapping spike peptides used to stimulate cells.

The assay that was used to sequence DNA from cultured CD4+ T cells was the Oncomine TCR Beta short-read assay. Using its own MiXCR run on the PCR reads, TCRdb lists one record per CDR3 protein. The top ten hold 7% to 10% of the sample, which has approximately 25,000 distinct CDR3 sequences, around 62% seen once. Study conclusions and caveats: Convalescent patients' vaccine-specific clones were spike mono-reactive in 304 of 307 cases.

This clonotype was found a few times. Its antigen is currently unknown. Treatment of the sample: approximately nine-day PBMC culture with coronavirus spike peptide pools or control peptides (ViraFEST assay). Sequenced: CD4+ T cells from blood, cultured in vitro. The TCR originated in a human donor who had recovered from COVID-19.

CDR3 loop: CSARDGGVGQPQHF. CDR3 nucleotide sequence: TGCAGTGCTAGAGATGGGGGGGTCGGTCAGCCCCAGCATTTT. V usage is TRBV20-1 and J usage is TRBJ1-5; D is perhaps TRBD1 (5 bases). Germline CDR1 and CDR2: DFQATT and SNEGSKA (reference sequence). This CDR3 is 14 amino acids long. V was pared by 0 bases and J by 6 bases, with 12 bases between.